This T cell receptor beta chain is drawn from a study of T cell responses to AZD1222 COVID-19 vaccine. General study results and limits: Scientists sampled the repertoires only once the peak T cell response had passed. White British donors predominated, females outnumbered males, and clonal diversity was possibly underestimated. Reports indicate that nearly half of spike-specific TCRs are directed at unmutated variant regions.

Concerning this clone: No antigen is known for it.

Clones were read by immunoSEQ multiplex PCR, and TCRdb kept only the in-frame ones, dropping some. The table includes 95,000 to 150,000 clones, 92% detected once. The receptor was derived from an adult who received the AZD1222 COVID-19 vaccine. The sample consisted of peripheral blood, taken 28 days after the second AZD1222 dose.

The CDR3 DNA is TGTGCCAGCAGCCACCGGGACGGATACCAAGAGACCCAGTACTTC. This translates into CASSHRDGYQETQYF. V usage is TRBV7-9 and J usage is TRBJ2-5; D might be TRBD1 or TRBD2, each matching 5 bases. Germline CDR1 and CDR2: SEHNR and FQNEAQ (reference sequence). V lost 5 bases to trimming and J lost 0 bases, with 13 bases between them. The CDR3 length is 15 residues.